These T cell receptor beta chains were read from a single sample in a study of T cells after yellow fever vaccination. TCRdb reprocessed the 5' RACE reads with MiXCR, giving one entry per CDR3 protein. The sample carries some 350,000 distinct CDR3 sequences, 8% to 10% recorded once. This sample comprised PBMCs, obtained on the day of the first yellow fever vaccination. Source of these receptors: a man younger than 35 who received the YFV17D yellow fever vaccine. Each CDR3 is given without its conserved first and last residue.

TRBJ2-4	TRBV6-1	12	ASRPFASRNIQY
TRBJ1-2	TRBV7-2	13	ASSLSRTALYGYT
TRBJ2-7	TRBV12-3/TRBV12-4	13	ASSPGTSGIYEQY
TRBJ2-3	TRBV12-3/TRBV12-4	12	ASSLAAPTDTQY
TRBJ1-5	TRBV6-1	11	ASSLRAERPQH
TRBJ1-1	TRBV2	14	ASSQSRASRGTEAF
TRBJ2-5	TRBV7-8	18	ASSPHRAPSGGANQETQY
TRBJ2-7	TRBV9	14	ASSTHRDRGTYEQY
TRBJ2-3	TRBV5-4	12	ASSRGGPTDTQY
TRBJ2-3	TRBV5-6	13	ASSWGYKYSDTQY
TRBJ1-2	TRBV6-5	9	ASKGHYGYT
TRBJ1-2	TRBV18	11	ASSPDRLSGYT
TRBJ1-4	TRBV7-9	11	ASNGGGTEKLF
TRBJ2-2	TRBV5-1	13	ASSLGSVNTGELF
TRBJ1-5	TRBV5-6	11	ASSSGLLGAQH
TRBJ2-3	TRBV7-2	11	ASSLGPPDTQY
TRBJ2-3	TRBV6-1	15	ASTLNPTLARTDTQY
TRBJ2-1	TRBV20-1	13	SAGLAGGGGNEQF
TRBJ2-2	TRBV5-6	12	ASSRMLATGELF
TRBJ1-3	TRBV7-9	14	ASSLPPGDAGNTIY
TRBJ2-5	TRBV15	13	ATRGTGGKGETQY
TRBJ1-2	TRBV12-3/TRBV12-4	15	ASSSTIQGQGAQGYT
TRBJ2-1	TRBV12-3/TRBV12-4	10	ASSLGAGQQF
TRBJ2-3	TRBV6-1	12	ASTEGQGGDTQY
TRBJ2-7	TRBV20-1	10	SARAGGGVGY
TRBJ2-3	TRBV18	12	ASSPLQSTDTQY
TRBJ1-5	TRBV4-1	12	ASSHLQGDQPQH
TRBJ1-1	TRBV7-9	13	ASGGTGERGTEAF
TRBJ1-3	TRBV12-3/TRBV12-4	15	ASSLGGQGASGNTIY
TRBJ1-2	TRBV18	11	ASSPTGVGGYT
TRBJ2-2	TRBV5-6	13	ASTFLPRGTGELF
TRBJ1-3	TRBV29-1	12	SVVQGVSGNTIY
TRBJ2-1	TRBV20-1	12	SARDRDSYNEQF
TRBJ1-5	TRBV7-2	13	ASSLVSGHGQPQH
TRBJ2-3	TRBV30	13	AWAFRDSLLGTQY
TRBJ1-6	TRBV5-1	13	ASSPDAGRYSPLH
TRBJ2-2	TRBV12-3/TRBV12-4	10	ASSPDTGELF
TRBJ2-2	TRBV4-2	16	ASNRFAGTGEITGELF
TRBJ2-1	TRBV20-1	10	SARDLGNEQF
TRBJ1-6	TRBV9	14	ASSVAATRYNSPLH
TRBJ2-1	TRBV7-7	11	ASSLDRENEQF
TRBJ2-7	TRBV7-2	12	ASSPYWGDYEQY